The 20 T cell receptor beta chains listed next were all sequenced from one sample in a study of blood T cell repertoires in COVID-19. TCRdb keeps only in-frame clones here, not all; method: immunoSEQ multiplex PCR. The data show 200,000 to 250,000 clones, with about nine tenths seen just once and approximately 2.6% held by the top ten. The sample was peripheral blood. The source of these receptors is a woman aged 60-75 years with acute or convalescent COVID-19.

The V gene is TRBV28, the J gene TRBJ1-1; D is uncertain. V gave up 7 bases and J gave up 1 base, with 7 bases separating them. This CDR3 comprises 12 residues. Germline V CDR1 and CDR2: MDHEN, SYDVKM. The CDR3 region has the DNA TGTGCCAGCACACGAGGGAACACTGAAGCTTTCTTT. Translating gives CASTRGNTEAFF.

The chain couples TRBV6-1 to TRBJ2-5; 7 bases are shared with TRBD2. This CDR3 spans 18 amino acids. Germline V gives CDR1 MNHNS, CDR2 SASEGT. Trimming at V came to 3 bases and at J to 1 base, leaving 14 bases not matched to a gene. The CDR3 nucleotides are TGTGCCAGCAGTGACGCTGGAAGGGCGGGGGAGTCCCAAGAGACCCAGTACTTC. Protein: CASSDAGRAGESQETQYF.

This clone was observed a few times. The V call is TRBV30, the J call TRBJ1-1; a possible D gene is TRBD1 (6 bases). Trimming stripped 0 bases from V and 0 bases from J, with 14 bases between. The V gene's germline CDR1 is GTSNPN and CDR2 SVGIG (reference sequence). This CDR3 comprises 16 residues. The CDR3 nucleotides are TGTGCCTGGAGTGTCCCTAGATACAGGGTGAACACTGAAGCTTTCTTT. Translated: CAWSVPRYRVNTEAFF.

A single count supports this clone. The same CDR3 is also encoded by other DNA sequences in this sample. The chain couples TRBV19 to TRBJ2-5; tentative D call: TRBD1 (5 bases). Germline values: CDR1 LNHDA, CDR2 SQIVND (reference sequence). Trimming took 2 bases from V and 2 from J, leaving 6 bases between them. The CDR3 covers 13 residues. The CDR3 DNA reads as TGTGCCAGTAGTATAACAGGACAAGAGACCCAGTACTTC. This translates into CASSITGQETQYF.

V is TRBV30 and J is TRBJ1-6; 8 nucleotides agree with TRBD1. Germline CDR1 and CDR2: GTSNPN and SVGIG (reference sequence). The CDR3 is 14 amino acids. V dropped 4 bases and J dropped 7; count of bases not matched to a gene: 6. The CDR3 DNA is TGTGCCTGGACCACAGGGGGTAGCAATTCACCCCTCCACTTT. Encoded protein: CAWTTGGSNSPLHF.

The V call is TRBV9, the J call TRBJ1-2; TRBD1 matches 8 bases. The V gene end was trimmed by 0 bases and the J gene end by 6 bases; junction bases not matched to a gene: 10. From germline, CDR1 is SGDLS and CDR2 YYNGEE. This CDR3 region has 16 residues. CDR3 in DNA: TGTGCCAGCAGCGTAGTCCCTTTCCCGGACAGGGATGGCTACACCTTC. It translates to CASSVVPFPDRDGYTF.

The chain links TRBV9 to TRBJ1-2, with TRBD1 matching over 9 bases. There are 15 residues in the CDR3. V lost 2 bases, J lost 4 bases, and 6 bases stayed unmatched. Germline CDR1 and CDR2: SGDLS and YYNGEE. For the CDR3, the DNA is TGTGCCAGCAGCGTGGACAGGGGACCTCTCTATGGCTACACCTTC. Translated: CASSVDRGPLYGYTF. Complete variable domain (other parts from reference TRBV9 and TRBJ1-2): DSGVTQTPKHLITATGQRVTLRCSPRSGDLSVYWYQQSLDQGLQFLIQYYNGEERAKGNILERFSAQQFPDLHSELNLSSLELGDSALYFCASSVDRGPLYGYTFGSGTRLTVV.

This chain links TRBV19 with TRBJ2-5, with TRBD2 identical over 10 bases. V lost 5 bases and J lost 1; bases outside the gene matches: 4. This CDR3 has 15 amino acids. Germline CDR1 is LNHDA and CDR2 is SQIVND (reference sequence). CDR3 amino acids: CASSPSGSSQETQYF. For the CDR3, the DNA is TGTGCCAGTAGTCCTAGCGGGAGTTCCCAAGAGACCCAGTACTTC.

This rearrangement joins TRBV7-2 to TRBJ2-4; D not resolved. V lost 5 bases to trimming and J lost 0 bases, with 11 bases between them. The germline V gene encodes CDR1 SGHTA and CDR2 FQGNSA. This CDR3 is 15 amino acids long. The CDR3 DNA is TGTGCCAGCAGCACACCGGAGCTAGCCAAAAACATTCAGTACTTC. Its protein product is CASSTPELAKNIQYF.

This chain uses TRBV28 with TRBJ2-1, with D possibly matching TRBD2 (6 bases). CDR3 size: 15 residues. V was cut by 2 bases and J by 7 bases, with 15 bases left in between. Germline V gene data show CDR1 as MDHEN and CDR2 as SYDVKM. DNA of the CDR3: TGTGCCAGCAGTTTACGGCCAGCCCGGGGGAATGAGCAGTTCTTC. This gives the protein CASSLRPARGNEQFF.

This rearrangement joins TRBV5-1 to TRBJ1-1, with TRBD1 identical over 8 bases. Germline V gives CDR1 SGHRS, CDR2 YFSETQ. This CDR3 has 16 amino acids. V dropped 4 bases and J dropped 1; count of bases not matched to a gene: 9. CDR3 sequence reads: CASSINLQGENTEAFF. The CDR3 DNA reads as TGCGCCAGCAGCATAAATTTACAGGGGGAGAACACTGAAGCTTTCTTT.

V is TRBV7-2 and J is TRBJ2-5, with 8 bases fitting TRBD1. Germline V lookup: CDR1 SGHTA, CDR2 FQGNSA. V shed 4 bases and J 3 bases; nucleotides not matched to a gene: 4. The CDR3 sequence is 14 residues long. The CDR3 reads CASSSTGVKETQYF. As DNA, the CDR3 is TGTGCCAGCAGCTCGACAGGGGTAAAAGAGACCCAGTACTTC.

The chain is built from TRBV5-1 and TRBJ2-5; 9 bases map to TRBD1. The ends lost 4 bases at V and 5 bases at J; junction bases unmatched: 6. The CDR3 length is 14 residues. Germline CDR1 is SGHRS and CDR2 is YFSETQ. The CDR3, as DNA: TGCGCCAGCAGCCCTCGGACAGGGGAGGAGACCCAGTACTTC. Translating it yields CASSPRTGEETQYF. Complete variable domain (other parts from reference TRBV5-1 and TRBJ2-5): KAGVTQTPRYLIKTRGQQVTLSCSPISGHRSVSWYQQTPGQGLQFLFEYFSETQRNKGNFPGRFSGRQFSNSRSEMNVSTLELGDSALYLCASSPRTGEETQYFGPGTRLLVL.

V gene TRBV25-1 combines with J gene TRBJ2-2, with TRBD1 matching 10 bases. V gave up 3 bases and J gave up 5 bases; unmatched junction bases: 0. The CDR3 totals 14 residues. Per germline, CDR1 MGHDK and CDR2 SYGVNS. For the CDR3, the DNA is TGTGCCAGCAGTGAGGGACAGGGGACCGGGGAGCTGTTTTTT. Translating it yields CASSEGQGTGELFF.

The chain employs TRBV5-1 and TRBJ1-1; D remains ambiguous. V lost 4 bases and J 0 bases, leaving 16 bases between the germline ends. CDR1 and CDR2 (germline): SGHRS, YFSETQ. The CDR3 extends over 16 amino acids. The CDR3 sequence is CASSLTPQDLNTEAFF. DNA for the CDR3: TGCGCCAGCAGCCTGACCCCCCAGGATTTGAACACTGAAGCTTTCTTT.

The V and J genes are TRBV19 and TRBJ1-1, with 8 nucleotides matching TRBD1. Germline CDR1 is LNHDA and CDR2 is SQIVND (reference sequence). The CDR3 has 13 residues. Trimming at V came to 6 bases and at J to 1 base, leaving 1 base not matched to a gene. CDR3 DNA sequence: TGTGCCAGTAGCAGGGGGCCGAACACTGAAGCTTTCTTT. Protein sequence: CASSRGPNTEAFF.

Only one count was recorded for this clone. The J gene is TRBJ1-5, the V gene TRBV6-4, with TRBD1 identical over 9 bases. With V trimmed by 4 bases and J by 3 bases, 7 bases remained unmatched. The CDR3 spans 16 residues. Germline V gene lookup returns CDR1 MRHNA and CDR2 SNTAGT. DNA for the CDR3: TGTGCCAGCAGTGGGCCGGACAGGGGCAACAATCAGCCCCAGCATTTT. This translates into CASSGPDRGNNQPQHF.

A remark on this clone: The same CDR3 arises from other DNA sequences in this sample as well. The V call is TRBV21-1, the J call TRBJ1-5; whether TRBD1, the table's D call, matches the DNA was not checked. TRBV21-1 is marked as a pseudogene. CDR3 size: 15 residues. The CDR3 nucleotides are TGTGCCAGCAGCAAGCGACAGGTTAGCAATCAGCCCCAGCATTTT. Its protein is CASSKRQVSNQPQHF.

The V and J genes are TRBV5-1 and TRBJ2-1; 8 bases agree with TRBD2. V dropped 4 bases and J dropped 9; count of bases not matched to a gene: 9. This CDR3 is 14 amino acids long. The V gene's germline CDR1 is SGHRS and CDR2 YFSETQ. CDR3 DNA sequence: TGCGCCAGCAGCACGGGACTAGAATCCATTGAGCAGTTCTTC. Its translation: CASSTGLESIEQFF.

The chain recombines TRBV18 with TRBJ2-3, with 9 bases aligning to TRBD1. The CDR3 loop spans 17 amino acids. From germline, CDR1 is KGHSH and CDR2 LQKENI. The V and J ends lost 1 base and 7 bases, in that order; junction bases with no gene match: 12. The CDR3 sequence: CASSPRGDRGGRNTQYF. In nucleotides, the CDR3 is TGTGCCAGCTCACCACGGGGAGACAGGGGGGGACGAAATACGCAGTATTTT.